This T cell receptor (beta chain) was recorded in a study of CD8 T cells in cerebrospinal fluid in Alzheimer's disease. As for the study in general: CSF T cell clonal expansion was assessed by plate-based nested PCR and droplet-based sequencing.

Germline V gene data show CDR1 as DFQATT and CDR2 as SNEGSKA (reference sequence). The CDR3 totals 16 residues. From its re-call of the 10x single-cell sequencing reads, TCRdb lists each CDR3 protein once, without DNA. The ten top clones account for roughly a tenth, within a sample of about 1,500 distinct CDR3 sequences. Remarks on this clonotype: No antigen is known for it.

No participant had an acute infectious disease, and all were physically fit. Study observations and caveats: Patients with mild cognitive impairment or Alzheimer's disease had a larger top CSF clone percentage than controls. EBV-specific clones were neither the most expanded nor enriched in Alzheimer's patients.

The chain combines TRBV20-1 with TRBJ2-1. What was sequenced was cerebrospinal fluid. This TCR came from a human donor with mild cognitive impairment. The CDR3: CSARTPDGRAYNEQFF.